This is a list of T cell receptor beta chains from one sample in a study of blood T cell repertoires in COVID-19. The repertoire was sequenced with immunoSEQ multiplex PCR; TCRdb's copy has only in-frame clones and lacks some. Counted here are about 72,000 clones, 82% occurring once; the ten biggest clones make up roughly a sixth. The source material was peripheral blood. These receptors were taken from a human donor in a cohort sampled during active COVID-19. Each CDR3 is given with its conserved first and last residue. D genes are given only for firm matches. Not all rows give a size; the values are once, few, many and, for expanded clones, a class.

clone_size | j_call | v_call | d_call | cdr3_aa | cdr3_nt
few | TRBJ1-1 | TRBV19 | - | CASSAQGWGNTEAFF | TGTGCCAGTAGTGCACAGGGTTGGGGGAACACTGAAGCTTTCTTT
- | TRBJ2-2 | TRBV24-1 | - | CATSSRTANTGELFF | TGTGCCACCAGTAGCCGGACAGCGAACACCGGGGAGCTGTTTTTT
- | TRBJ1-6 | TRBV9 | - | CASSVAEWGGSPLHF | TGTGCCAGCAGCGTAGCTGAGTGGGGGGGTTCACCCCTCCACTTT
- | TRBJ2-1 | TRBV3-1/TRBV3-2 | - | CASSLPQGEQFF | TGTGCCAGCAGCTTACCTCAGGGGGAGCAGTTCTTC
- | TRBJ1-4 | TRBV19 | TRBD1 | CASSPDHDRGVNEKLFF | TGTGCCAGTAGTCCAGACCACGACAGGGGGGTTAATGAAAAACTGTTTTTT
- | TRBJ1-4 | TRBV19 | - | CASSPLSQPGNEKLFF | TGTGCCAGTAGCCCCCTCTCACAGCCGGGGAATGAAAAACTGTTTTTT
once | TRBJ2-7 | TRBV21-1 | - | CASSKGGHPTSYEQYF | TGTGCCAGCAGCAAAGGTGGACACCCAACGTCCTACGAGCAGTACTTC
- | TRBJ1-6 | TRBV12-5 | TRBD1 | CASGFGQEGDPLHF | TGTGCTAGTGGTTTCGGACAGGAAGGGGATCCCCTCCACTTT
once | TRBJ2-7 | TRBV7-2 | TRBD2 | CASSLRGLAAYEQYF | TGTGCCAGCAGCTTAAGAGGGCTAGCGGCCTACGAGCAGTACTTC
- | TRBJ2-5 | TRBV7-2 | TRBD2 | CASSPRLTSGGEETQYF | TGTGCCAGCAGCCCCCGTTTGACTAGCGGGGGGGAAGAGACCCAGTACTTC
once | TRBJ1-1 | TRBV2 | - | CASSQAGLTEAFF | TGTGCCAGCAGCCAGGCGGGGCTAACTGAAGCTTTCTTT
- | TRBJ1-2 | TRBV30 | - | CAWRPSSYGYTF | TGTGCCTGGAGACCATCCAGCTATGGCTACACCTTC
- | TRBJ2-7 | TRBV18 | - | CASSPDRREQYF | TGTGCCAGCTCACCCGATAGGAGAGAGCAGTACTTC
- | TRBJ1-5 | TRBV4-2 | - | CASSRGGTNSNQPQHF | TGTGCCAGCAGCCGGGGGGGGACAAATAGCAATCAGCCCCAGCATTTT
- | TRBJ1-5 | TRBV6-5 | - | CASIGQGSGQPQHF | TGTGCCAGCATTGGGCAGGGTTCGGGTCAGCCCCAGCATTTT
medium-sized | TRBJ2-1 | TRBV6-1 | TRBD2 | CASSEAASSGAYNEQFF | TGTGCCAGCAGTGAAGCGGCTTCTAGCGGAGCATACAATGAGCAGTTCTTC
- | TRBJ2-5 | TRBV24-1 | - | CATSDGHKETQYF | TGTGCCACCAGTGACGGACATAAAGAGACCCAGTACTTC
- | TRBJ1-2 | TRBV15 | - | CATSRDWGRVNDGYTF | TGTGCCACCAGCAGAGATTGGGGCAGGGTAAACGATGGCTACACCTTC
once | TRBJ1-1 | TRBV4-1 | - | CASSFRAGIDTEAFF | TGCGCCAGCAGCTTCCGGGCGGGGATTGACACTGAAGCTTTCTTT
- | TRBJ2-1 | TRBV10-2 | - | CASTEGRGGFGEQFF | TGCGCCAGCACGGAAGGGAGGGGGGGATTCGGTGAGCAGTTCTTC
- | TRBJ2-7 | TRBV4-1 | - | CASSQVGPLNEQYF | TGCGCCAGCAGCCAAGTGGGGCCCCTCAACGAGCAGTACTTC
- | TRBJ2-7 | TRBV6-5 | - | CASSYSRGGYSYEQYF | TGTGCCAGCAGTTACTCAAGGGGGGGCTACTCCTACGAGCAGTACTTC
- | TRBJ2-5 | TRBV19 | - | CASSSRGSETQYF | TGTGCCAGTAGTTCTCGGGGGTCGGAGACCCAGTACTTC
- | TRBJ1-3 | TRBV7-9 | TRBD1 | CASSFMTGGTSGNTIYF | TGTGCCAGCAGCTTTATGACAGGGGGAACCTCTGGAAACACCATATATTTT
- | TRBJ2-5 | TRBV3-1/TRBV3-2 | - | CASSQRRETQYF | TGTGCCAGCAGCCAAAGGAGAGAGACCCAGTACTTC
- | TRBJ1-6 | TRBV19 | - | CASRTEGASDSPLHF | TGTGCCAGTAGAACCGAGGGTGCCTCTGATTCACCCCTCCACTTT
- | TRBJ2-7 | TRBV13 | - | CASSPRTQSSYEQYF | TGTGCCAGCAGCCCAAGGACACAAAGCTCCTACGAGCAGTACTTC
- | TRBJ1-2 | TRBV9 | - | CASSVVGVAGTF | TGTGCCAGCAGCGTAGTTGGAGTCGCCGGCACCTTC
- | TRBJ1-3 | TRBV10-3 | TRBD1 | CAISEEGGAWMGNTIYF | TGTGCCATCAGTGAGGAAGGGGGCGCTTGGATGGGAAACACCATATATTTT
few | TRBJ1-3 | TRBV9 | TRBD1 | CASTVGQGFSGNTIYF | TGTGCCAGCACCGTGGGACAGGGGTTCTCTGGAAACACCATATATTTT
- | TRBJ2-3 | TRBV6-5 | - | CASSSSTDTQYF | TGTGCCAGCAGTTCTAGCACAGATACGCAGTATTTT
few | TRBJ1-2 | TRBV27 | - | CASSLQVGRSSGYTF | TGTGCCAGCAGTTTACAAGTCGGGAGGTCTAGCGGCTACACCTTC
few | TRBJ1-5 | TRBV30 | - | CAWSVYGQPQHF | TGTGCCTGGAGTGTATACGGTCAGCCCCAGCATTTT
- | TRBJ1-1 | TRBV6-6 | - | CASSHLGDTEAFF | TGTGCCAGCAGCCACCTAGGGGACACTGAAGCTTTCTTT
- | TRBJ2-5 | TRBV5-4 | TRBD1 | CASSHRGTWETQYF | TGTGCCAGCAGCCACAGGGGTACTTGGGAGACCCAGTACTTC
- | TRBJ1-1 | TRBV19 | - | CASSELGEAFF | TGTGCCAGTAGTGAGCTAGGTGAAGCTTTCTTT
- | TRBJ1-2 | TRBV27 | - | CASSLGGGTGYTF | TGTGCCAGCAGTTTAGGGGGGGGGACTGGCTACACCTTC
- | TRBJ1-6 | TRBV3-1/TRBV3-2 | TRBD1 | CASSQADRGGNSPLHF | TGTGCCAGCAGCCAGGCGGACAGGGGGGGTAATTCACCCCTCCACTTT
few | TRBJ2-2 | TRBV5-4 | TRBD2 | CASSRGLAGETGELFF | TGTGCCAGCAGCCGGGGACTAGCGGGGGAAACCGGGGAGCTGTTTTTT
- | TRBJ2-3 | TRBV4-2 | - | CASSQVPSGPAQYF | TGTGCCAGCAGCCAAGTTCCGTCTGGTCCGGCGCAGTATTTT
- | TRBJ2-7 | TRBV5-5 | - | CASSLSRVYEQYF | TGTGCCAGCAGCTTGAGCAGGGTCTACGAGCAGTACTTC
few | TRBJ2-7 | TRBV5-4 | TRBD1 | CASSLPGQGRREQYF | TGTGCCAGCAGCTTGCCGGGACAGGGGAGGAGGGAGCAGTACTTC
once | TRBJ2-7 | TRBV5-1 | TRBD1 | CASSLLGQSTYEQYF | TGCGCCAGCAGCTTGTTGGGACAGTCAACCTACGAGCAGTACTTC
once | TRBJ1-6 | TRBV2 | - | CASSVAEGAYNSPLHF | TGTGCCAGCAGTGTTGCGGAGGGCGCCTATAATTCACCCCTCCACTTT
- | TRBJ2-2 | TRBV3-1/TRBV3-2 | - | CASSQDSQGRRTGELFF | TGTGCCAGCAGCCAAGATTCCCAGGGTCGGCGCACCGGGGAGCTGTTTTTT
- | TRBJ1-2 | TRBV12-3/TRBV12-4 | - | CASAKGKYYGYTF | TGTGCCAGCGCAAAGGGGAAATACTATGGCTACACCTTC
- | TRBJ2-7 | TRBV7-3 | TRBD1 | CASSRQGSYEQYF | TGTGCCAGCAGCCGACAGGGTTCCTACGAGCAGTACTTC
few | TRBJ2-7 | TRBV5-1 | TRBD2 | CASSLGATSGGYEQYF | TGCGCCAGCAGCCTGGGAGCCACTAGCGGGGGCTACGAGCAGTACTTC